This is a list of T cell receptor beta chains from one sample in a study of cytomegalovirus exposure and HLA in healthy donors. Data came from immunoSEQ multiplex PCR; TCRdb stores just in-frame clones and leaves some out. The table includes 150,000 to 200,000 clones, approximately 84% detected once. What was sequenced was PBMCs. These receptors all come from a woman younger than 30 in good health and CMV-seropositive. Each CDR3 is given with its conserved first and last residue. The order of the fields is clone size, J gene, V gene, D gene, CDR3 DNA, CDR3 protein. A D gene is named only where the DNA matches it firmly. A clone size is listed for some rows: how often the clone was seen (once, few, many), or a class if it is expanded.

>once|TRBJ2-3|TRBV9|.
TGTGCCAGCAGCGTAACCGGGGAGGCTAGCACAGATACGCAGTATTTT
CASSVTGEASTDTQYF
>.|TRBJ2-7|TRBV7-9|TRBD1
TGTGCCAGCAGCTTAACAGGGGGGTCCGGGCACGAGCAGTACTTC
CASSLTGGSGHEQYF
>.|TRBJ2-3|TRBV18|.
TGTGCCAGCTCACCACTCCCCCAGGGATCTCCCACAGATACGCAGTATTTT
CASSPLPQGSPTDTQYF
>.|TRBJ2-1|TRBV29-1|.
TGCAGCGTTATCTTTGCCTCGGCGGGGTACGAGGGTGAGCAGTTCTTC
CSVIFASAGYEGEQFF
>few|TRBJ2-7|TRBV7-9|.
TGTGCCAGCAGCTCCACGAGAGGGGAGCAGTACTTC
CASSSTRGEQYF
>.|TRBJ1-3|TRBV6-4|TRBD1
TGTGCCAGCGGGGGACAGCTTTACTCTGGAAACACCATATATTTT
CASGGQLYSGNTIYF
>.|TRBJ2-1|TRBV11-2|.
TGTGCCAGCAGCTTAATAGGGGGTGTAAATGAGCAGTTCTTC
CASSLIGGVNEQFF
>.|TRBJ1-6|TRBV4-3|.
TGCGCCAGCAGAAAACAGGACAACAATTCACCCCTCCACTTT
CASRKQDNNSPLHF
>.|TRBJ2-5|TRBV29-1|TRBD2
TGCAGCTCACGACTAGCGGGGGGGGAGACCCAGTACTTC
CSSRLAGGETQYF
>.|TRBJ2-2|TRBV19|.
TGTGCCACTCCTCCCGGGGGCGGGGAGCTGTTTTTT
CATPPGGGELFF
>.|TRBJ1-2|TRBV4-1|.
TGCGCCAGCAGCCAAGATTCAGGGACTTTTGTCTATGGCTACACCTTC
CASSQDSGTFVYGYTF
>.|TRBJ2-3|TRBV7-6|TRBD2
TGTGCCAGCAGCGGTCTAGCGGGGGGCTCTAGCACAGATACGCAGTATTTT
CASSGLAGGSSTDTQYF
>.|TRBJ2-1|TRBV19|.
TGTGCCAGTAAGGAGGGGGGGCCAATCAATGAGCAGTTCTTC
CASKEGGPINEQFF
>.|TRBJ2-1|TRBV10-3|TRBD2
TGTGCCATCAGGGTTAGCGGGGAGAACAATGAGCAGTTCTTC
CAIRVSGENNEQFF
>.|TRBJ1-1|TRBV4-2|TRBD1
TGTGCCAGCAGCCAAGACGGGACAGGAGGCTGGACTGAAGCTTTCTTT
CASSQDGTGGWTEAFF
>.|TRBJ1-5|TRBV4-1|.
TGCGCCAGCAGCCAAGAAGGAATGGGGGCCAATAGCAATCAGCCCCAGCATTTT
CASSQEGMGANSNQPQHF
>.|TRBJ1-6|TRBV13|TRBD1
TGTGCCAGCAGCTCGCAGGGGGCGCGAGGGTTATGGAAGGGTTCACCCCTCCACTTT
CASSSQGARGLWKGSPLHF
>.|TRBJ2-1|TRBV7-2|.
TGTGCCAGCAGCTTCATCTACAGGGCCAATGAGCAGTTCTTC
CASSFIYRANEQFF
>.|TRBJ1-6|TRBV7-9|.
TGTGCCAGCAGCTCCTCTACTGCCCTAAGGGGTAATTCACCCCTCCACTTT
CASSSSTALRGNSPLHF
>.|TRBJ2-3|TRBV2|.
TGTGCCAGCGATATTACAGGGAACACAGATACGCAGTATTTT
CASDITGNTDTQYF
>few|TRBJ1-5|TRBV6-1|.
TGTGCCAGCAAGTCCGTGCCCAGTCAGCCCCAGCATTTT
CASKSVPSQPQHF
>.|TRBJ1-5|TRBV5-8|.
TGTGCCAGCAGCTTGAGGTCGGGACATAACGTTCAGCCCCAGCATTTT
CASSLRSGHNVQPQHF
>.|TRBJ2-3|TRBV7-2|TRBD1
TGTGCCAGCAGCTATACCAGGGGGCCGGGAGATACGCAGTATTTT
CASSYTRGPGDTQYF
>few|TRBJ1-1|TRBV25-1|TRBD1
TGTGCCAGCAGTGAATCACCGGGACAGCTTAACACTGAAGCTTTCTTT
CASSESPGQLNTEAFF
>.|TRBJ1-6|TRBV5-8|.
TGTGCCAGCAGCTTGGCCCGGCAGGGCAATTCACCCCTCCACTTT
CASSLARQGNSPLHF
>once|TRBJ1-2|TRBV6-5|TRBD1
TGTGCCAGCAACGCAGGGGGTGTCTATGGCTACACCTTC
CASNAGGVYGYTF
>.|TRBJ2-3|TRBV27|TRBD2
TGTGCCAGCAGTTCCACTTTTGTCGGGGGGGCCGGAGGAGATACGCAGTATTTT
CASSSTFVGGAGGDTQYF
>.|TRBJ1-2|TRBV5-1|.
TGCGCCAGCAGCTTGCTCTGGACAGCTAACTATGGCTACACCTTC
CASSLLWTANYGYTF
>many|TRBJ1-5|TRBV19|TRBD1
TGTGCCAGTAAGGAAGGACAGGGGTATCAGCCCCAGCATTTT
CASKEGQGYQPQHF
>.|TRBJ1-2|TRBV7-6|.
TGTGCCAGCAGCCCAAGGACAGCCAACTATGGCTACACCTTC
CASSPRTANYGYTF
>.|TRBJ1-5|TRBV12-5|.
TGTGCTAGTGGCCAATCGGGGGATCAGCCCCAGCATTTT
CASGQSGDQPQHF
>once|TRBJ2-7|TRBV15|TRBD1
TGTGCCACCAGCAGAGATGGGACAGCATCCCCCTACGAGCAGTACTTC
CATSRDGTASPYEQYF
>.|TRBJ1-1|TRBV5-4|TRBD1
TGTGCCAGCAGCGGAACCGGGACAGGGAACACTGAAGCTTTCTTT
CASSGTGTGNTEAFF
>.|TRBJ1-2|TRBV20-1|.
TGCAGTGCTCAGGGGTACTATGGCTACACCTTC
CSAQGYYGYTF
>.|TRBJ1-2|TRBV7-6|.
TGTGCCAGCAGCTCCGGGGGAGTTATGAACTATGGCTACACCTTC
CASSSGGVMNYGYTF
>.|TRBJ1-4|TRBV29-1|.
TGCAGCGTGGCCCAAGTGGATGAAAAACTGTTTTTT
CSVAQVDEKLFF
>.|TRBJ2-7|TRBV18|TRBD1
TGTGCCAGCTCCCCCCAAACCGGGACAGGGGTATACGAGCAGTACTTC
CASSPQTGTGVYEQYF
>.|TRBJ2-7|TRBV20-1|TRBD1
TGCAGTGCTGGACAGGGGGCAGAGCAGTACTTC
CSAGQGAEQYF
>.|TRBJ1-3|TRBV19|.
TGTGCCAGTACCGCAGGGCAAACTGGAAACACCATATATTTT
CASTAGQTGNTIYF
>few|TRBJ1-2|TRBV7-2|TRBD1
TGTGCCAGCAGCCGACAGGGGGCAAGAGATGGCTACACCTTC
CASSRQGARDGYTF
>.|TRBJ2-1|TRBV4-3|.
TGCGCCAGCAGCCAAGATCTAGGTGTACACAATGAGCAGTTCTTC
CASSQDLGVHNEQFF
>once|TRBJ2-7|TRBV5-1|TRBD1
TGCGCCAGCAGCTTTAAGGGACAGGGCTACGAGCAGTACTTC
CASSFKGQGYEQYF
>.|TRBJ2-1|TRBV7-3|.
TGTGCCAGCAGTTCCTCGCGGCTCTCCTACAATGAGCAGTTCTTC
CASSSSRLSYNEQFF
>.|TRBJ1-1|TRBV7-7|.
TGTGCCAGCAGCATGACACCGAACACTGAAGCTTTCTTT
CASSMTPNTEAFF
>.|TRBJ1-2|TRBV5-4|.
TGTGCCAGCAGCACGGGATCGGATGGCTACACCTTC
CASSTGSDGYTF
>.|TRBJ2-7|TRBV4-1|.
TGCGCCAGCAGCCAAGAGGGGCAGGGCCGGGAGCAGTACTTC
CASSQEGQGREQYF
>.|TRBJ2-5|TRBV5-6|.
TGTGCCAGCAGCACGGACTGGAGGGTTGAAGAGACCCAGTACTTC
CASSTDWRVEETQYF
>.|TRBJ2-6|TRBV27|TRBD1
TGTGCCAGCAGTTTACTACAGGGGGTTGGGGCCAACGTCCTGACTTTC
CASSLLQGVGANVLTF
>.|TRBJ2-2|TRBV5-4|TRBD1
TGTGCCAGCAGCTTGGATGGACAGGTGGGGACCGGGGAGCTGTTTTTT
CASSLDGQVGTGELFF
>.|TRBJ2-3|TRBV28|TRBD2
TGTGCCAGCAGTCCCCAGGGACTAGCGGGGGGCATACTGACTAGCACAGATACGCAGTATTTT
CASSPQGLAGGILTSTDTQYF
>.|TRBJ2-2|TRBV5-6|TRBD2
TGTGCCAGCAGCTTAGGTAGCGGGGGACCCACCGGGGAGCTGTTTTTT
CASSLGSGGPTGELFF
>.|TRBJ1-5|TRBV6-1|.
TGTGCCAGCAGTGAAAGTTTTAACGCAGGAAAACCCCAGCATTTT
CASSESFNAGKPQHF
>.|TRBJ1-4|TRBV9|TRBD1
TGTGCCAGCAGCGTTAGCCAGGGGGCATCGAATGAAAAACTGTTTTTT
CASSVSQGASNEKLFF
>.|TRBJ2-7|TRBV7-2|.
TGTGCCAGCAGCCTCTCCTACGAGCAGTACTTC
CASSLSYEQYF